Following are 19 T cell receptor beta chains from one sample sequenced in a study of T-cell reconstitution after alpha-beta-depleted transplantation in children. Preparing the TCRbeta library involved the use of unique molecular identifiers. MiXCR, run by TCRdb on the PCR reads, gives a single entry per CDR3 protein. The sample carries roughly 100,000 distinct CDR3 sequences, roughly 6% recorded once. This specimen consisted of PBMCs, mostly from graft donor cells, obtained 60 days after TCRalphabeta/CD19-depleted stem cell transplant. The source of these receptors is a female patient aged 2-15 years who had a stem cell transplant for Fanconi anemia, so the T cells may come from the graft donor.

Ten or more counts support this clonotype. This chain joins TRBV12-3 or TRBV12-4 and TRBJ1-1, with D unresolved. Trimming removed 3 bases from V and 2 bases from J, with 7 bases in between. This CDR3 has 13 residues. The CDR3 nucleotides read TGTGCCAGCAGTTTGAAGGTAAACACTGAAGCTTTCTTT. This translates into CASSLKVNTEAFF.

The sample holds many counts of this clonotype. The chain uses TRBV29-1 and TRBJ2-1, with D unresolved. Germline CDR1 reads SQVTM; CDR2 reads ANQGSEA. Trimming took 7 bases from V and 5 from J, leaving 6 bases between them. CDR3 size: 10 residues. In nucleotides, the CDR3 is TGCAGCGCTTTCGACAATGAGCAGTTCTTC. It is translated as CSAFDNEQFF.

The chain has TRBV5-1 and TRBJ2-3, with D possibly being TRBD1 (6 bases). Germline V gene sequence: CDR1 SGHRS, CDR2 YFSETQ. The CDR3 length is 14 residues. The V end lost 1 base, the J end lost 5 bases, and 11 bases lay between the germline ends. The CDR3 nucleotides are TGCGCCAGCAGCTTGTACAGGGTGGTAGATACGCAGTATTTT. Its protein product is CASSLYRVVDTQYF. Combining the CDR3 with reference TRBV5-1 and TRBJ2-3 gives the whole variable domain KAGVTQTPRYLIKTRGQQVTLSCSPISGHRSVSWYQQTPGQGLQFLFEYFSETQRNKGNFPGRFSGRQFSNSRSEMNVSTLELGDSALYLCASSLYRVVDTQYFGPGTRLTVL.

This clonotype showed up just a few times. CDR3 in amino acids: CASSWDYNEQFF. CDR3 coding DNA: TGCGCCAGCAGCTGGGACTACAATGAGCAGTTCTTC. The chain carries TRBV5-1 and TRBJ2-1; D is undetermined. The CDR3 consists of 12 residues. Germline V gives CDR1 SGHRS, CDR2 YFSETQ. The V end was cut by 3 bases, the J end by 3 bases, with 4 bases between.

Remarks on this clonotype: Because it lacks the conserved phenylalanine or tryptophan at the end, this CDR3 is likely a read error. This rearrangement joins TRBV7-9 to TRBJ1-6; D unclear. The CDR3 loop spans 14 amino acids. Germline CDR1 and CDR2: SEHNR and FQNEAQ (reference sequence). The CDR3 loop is CASRPDSSNSPLHC. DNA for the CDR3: TGTGCCAGCAGGCCGGACTCCTCTAATTCACCCCTCCACTGT.

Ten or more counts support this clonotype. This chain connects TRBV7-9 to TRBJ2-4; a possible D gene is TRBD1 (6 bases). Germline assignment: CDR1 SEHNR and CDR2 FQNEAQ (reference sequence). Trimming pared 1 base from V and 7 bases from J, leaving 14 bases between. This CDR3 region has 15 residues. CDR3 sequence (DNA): TGTGCCAGCAGCTTAGTAAACAGGGTAGGGAACATTCAGTACTTC. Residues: CASSLVNRVGNIQYF.

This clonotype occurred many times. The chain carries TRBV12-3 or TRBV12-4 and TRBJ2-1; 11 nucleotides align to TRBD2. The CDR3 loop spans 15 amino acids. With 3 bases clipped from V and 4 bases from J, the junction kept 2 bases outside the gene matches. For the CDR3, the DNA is TGTGCCAGCAGTTTGGGGACTAGCGGTTACAATGAGCAGTTCTTC. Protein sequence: CASSLGTSGYNEQFF.

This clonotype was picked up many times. CDR3 residues: CASGLQYSGELFF. Here the CDR3 DNA reads TGTGCTAGTGGTTTACAGTACTCCGGGGAGCTGTTTTTT. The chain has TRBV12-5 and TRBJ2-2; D remains ambiguous. V gave up 3 bases and J gave up 6 bases, with 8 bases separating them. This CDR3 spans 13 amino acids. Per the germline V gene, CDR1 is LGHNT and CDR2 is FRNRAP. The full variable domain, rest sourced from reference TRBV12-5 and TRBJ2-2, is DARVTQTPRHKVTEMGQEVTMRCQPILGHNTVFWYRQTMMQGLELLAYFRNRAPLDDSGMPKDRFSAEMPDATLATLKIQPSEPRDSAVYFCASGLQYSGELFFGEGSRLTVL.

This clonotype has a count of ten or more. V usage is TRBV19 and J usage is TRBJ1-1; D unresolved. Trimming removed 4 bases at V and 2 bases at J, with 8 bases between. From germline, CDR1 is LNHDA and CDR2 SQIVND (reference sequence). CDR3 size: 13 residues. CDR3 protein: CASSTWTNTEAFF. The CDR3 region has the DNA TGTGCCAGTAGTACCTGGACCAACACTGAAGCTTTCTTT.

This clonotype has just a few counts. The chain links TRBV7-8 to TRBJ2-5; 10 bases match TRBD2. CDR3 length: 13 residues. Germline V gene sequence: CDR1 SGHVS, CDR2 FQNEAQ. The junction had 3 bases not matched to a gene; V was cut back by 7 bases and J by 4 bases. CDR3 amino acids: CASIIAGGETQYF. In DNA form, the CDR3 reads TGTGCCAGCATCATAGCGGGAGGAGAGACCCAGTACTTC.

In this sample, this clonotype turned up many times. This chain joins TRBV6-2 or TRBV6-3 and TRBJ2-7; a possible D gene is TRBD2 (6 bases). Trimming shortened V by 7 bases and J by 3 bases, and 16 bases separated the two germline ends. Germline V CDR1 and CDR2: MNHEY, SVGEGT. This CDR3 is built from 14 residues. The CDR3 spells CASKTPGDFYEQYF. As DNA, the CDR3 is TGTGCCAGCAAAACCCCGGGAGACTTCTACGAGCAGTACTTC.

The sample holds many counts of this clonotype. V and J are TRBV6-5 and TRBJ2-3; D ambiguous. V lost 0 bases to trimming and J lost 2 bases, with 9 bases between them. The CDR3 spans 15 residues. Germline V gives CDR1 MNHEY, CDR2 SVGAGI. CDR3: CASSYSHRVTDTQYF. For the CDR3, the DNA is TGTGCCAGCAGTTACTCTCATCGGGTCACAGATACGCAGTATTTT.

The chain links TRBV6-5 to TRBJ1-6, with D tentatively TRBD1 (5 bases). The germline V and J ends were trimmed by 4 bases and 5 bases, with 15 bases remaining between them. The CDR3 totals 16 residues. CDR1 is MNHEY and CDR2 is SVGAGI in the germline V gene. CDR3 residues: CASSSVGVMHNSPLHF. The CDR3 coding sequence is TGTGCCAGCAGTTCCGTGGGGGTAATGCATAATTCACCCCTCCACTTT.

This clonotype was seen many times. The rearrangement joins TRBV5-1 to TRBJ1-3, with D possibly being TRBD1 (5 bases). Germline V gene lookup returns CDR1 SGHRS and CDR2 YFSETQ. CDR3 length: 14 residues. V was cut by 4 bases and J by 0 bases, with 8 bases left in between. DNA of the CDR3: TGCGCCAGCAGCGCGGACACCTCTGGAAACACCATATATTTT. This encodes CASSADTSGNTIYF.

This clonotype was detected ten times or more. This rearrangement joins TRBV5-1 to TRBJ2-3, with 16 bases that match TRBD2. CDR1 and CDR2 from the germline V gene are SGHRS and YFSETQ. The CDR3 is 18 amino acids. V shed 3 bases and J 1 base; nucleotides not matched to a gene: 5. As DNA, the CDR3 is TGCGCCAGCAGCTCGGGACTAGCGGGAGGGCCGGGCACAGATACGCAGTATTTT. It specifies CASSSGLAGGPGTDTQYF.

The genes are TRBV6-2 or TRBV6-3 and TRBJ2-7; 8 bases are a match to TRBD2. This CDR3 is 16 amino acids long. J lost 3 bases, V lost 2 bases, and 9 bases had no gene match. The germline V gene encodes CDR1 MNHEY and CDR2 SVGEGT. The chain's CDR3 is CASSYAKRENNYEQYF. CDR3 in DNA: TGTGCCAGCAGTTACGCCAAGCGGGAGAATAACTACGAGCAGTACTTC.

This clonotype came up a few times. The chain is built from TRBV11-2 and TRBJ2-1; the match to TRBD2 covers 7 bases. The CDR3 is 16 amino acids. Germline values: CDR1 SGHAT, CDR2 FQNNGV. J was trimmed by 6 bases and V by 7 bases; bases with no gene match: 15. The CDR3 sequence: CASTRRPSGGTNEQFF. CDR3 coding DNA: TGTGCCAGCACCCGGCGCCCTAGCGGAGGCACCAATGAGCAGTTCTTC.

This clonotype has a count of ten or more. CDR3: CSARDPWGGLDDEQFF. The CDR3 nucleotides read TGCAGTGCTAGAGACCCTTGGGGGGGACTCGACGATGAGCAGTTCTTC. V usage is TRBV20-1 and J usage is TRBJ2-1; 7 bases match TRBD2. CDR1 and CDR2 from the germline V gene are DFQATT and SNEGSKA (reference sequence). V shed 0 bases, J shed 8 bases, and the junction held 13 bases outside the gene matches. This CDR3 is 16 amino acids long.

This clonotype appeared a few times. The CDR3 loop is CASSSAWGTYEQYF. The CDR3 DNA sequence: TGTGCCAGCTCATCCGCCTGGGGGACCTACGAGCAGTACTTC. The rearrangement joins TRBV18 to TRBJ2-7; D may correspond to TRBD1 or TRBD2 (5 bases each). Germline values: CDR1 KGHSH, CDR2 LQKENI. The CDR3 has 14 amino acids. Trimming cost V 5 bases and J 2 bases, with 13 bases left between them.